This TCR beta chain was captured in a study of T cell repertoires in cytomegalovirus infection (dated by TCRdb to the late 2010s). A note on the overall study: Because public TCR beta signatures pointed to carriage of CMV infection together with the matching HLA type, the HLA type of each donor mattered for the analysis.

Broad study findings and their caveats: In both this cohort and an independent roughly 350-donor cohort, the cumulative frequency of public TCR beta family members distinguished carriers of CMV infection plus the relevant HLA type. The ex vivo response was dominated by HLA-C-restricted CMV-specific TCR beta clonotypes, which also provided the single most frequent clonotype in two of eight donors.

Turning to this clonotype: Its antigen remains unidentified. Base qualities are missing; no much larger clone stands one base away.

Instrument on record: Illumina HiSeq 1500. TCRdb applied fastp at Q25 and MiXCR to the public reads, then kept only in-frame beta chains. Every entry covers one CDR3 protein and lists the most common genes and DNA from its rows. Within this sample are more than 400,000 distinct CDR3 sequences, with around a quarter of them counted one time only. About 13% of the sample goes to the ten largest clones. V is pared back by 3 bases and J by 4 bases, with 6 bases lying between the germline termini. Reading the germline V gene (reference sequence) gives CDR1 SEHNR and CDR2 FQNEAQ. The CDR3 spans 12 residues, from the cysteine through the phenylalanine. Solely the CDR3 DNA is kept, with 36 bases framed from the first base.

The sample taken for sequencing was PBMCs. Here the chain combines TRBV7-9 and TRBJ1-1, with no reliable assignment of the D segment. The origin of this receptor is a human donor in good health (CMV status not recorded). Some clones in this sample may be carry-over from other donors' samples. Here is the DNA: TGTGCCAGCAGCTTTCCCCCCACTGAAGCTTTCTTT. This yields the protein CASSFPPTEAFF.